This T cell receptor (beta chain) was sequenced in a study of neurological immune-mediated disorders. CDR3 length: 13 amino acids. Germline V gene lookup returns CDR1 SGHTA and CDR2 FQGNSA. V was trimmed by 5 bases and J by 5 bases, leaving 13 bases between them. The sample holds many counts of this clonotype. TCRdb reprocessed the 5' RACE reads with MiXCR, giving one entry per CDR3 protein. The sample yields about 53,000 distinct CDR3 sequences, 15% to 20% seen once. This clonotype was sampled from a man aged 60-69 years in good health. The chain uses TRBV7-2 and TRBJ2-7; D call uncertain. The sample was PBMCs. CDR3 nucleotides: TGTGCCAGCAGCCTCACATCGGTCCACGAGCAGTACTTC. As protein: CASSLTSVHEQYF. The full variable domain, completed using reference TRBV7-2 and TRBJ2-7, is GAGVSQSPSNKVTEKGKDVELRCDPISGHTALYWYRQSLGQGLEFLIYFQGNSAPDKSGLPSDRFSAERTGGSVSTLTIQRTQQEDSAVYLCASSLTSVHEQYFGPGTRLTVT.